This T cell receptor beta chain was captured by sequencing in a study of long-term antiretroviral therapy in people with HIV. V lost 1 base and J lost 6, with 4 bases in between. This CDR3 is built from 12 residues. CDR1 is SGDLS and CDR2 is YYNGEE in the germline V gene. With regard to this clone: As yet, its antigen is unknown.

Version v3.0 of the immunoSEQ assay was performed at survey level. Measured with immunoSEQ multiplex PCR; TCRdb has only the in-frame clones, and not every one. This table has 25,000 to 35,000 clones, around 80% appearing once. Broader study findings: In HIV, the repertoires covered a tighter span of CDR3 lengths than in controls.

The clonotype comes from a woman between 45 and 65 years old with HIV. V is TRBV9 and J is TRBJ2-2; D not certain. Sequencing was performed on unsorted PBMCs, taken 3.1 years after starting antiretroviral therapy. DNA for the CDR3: TGTGCCAGCAGCGTAATTTCCGGGGAGCTGTTTTTT. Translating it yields CASSVISGELFF.